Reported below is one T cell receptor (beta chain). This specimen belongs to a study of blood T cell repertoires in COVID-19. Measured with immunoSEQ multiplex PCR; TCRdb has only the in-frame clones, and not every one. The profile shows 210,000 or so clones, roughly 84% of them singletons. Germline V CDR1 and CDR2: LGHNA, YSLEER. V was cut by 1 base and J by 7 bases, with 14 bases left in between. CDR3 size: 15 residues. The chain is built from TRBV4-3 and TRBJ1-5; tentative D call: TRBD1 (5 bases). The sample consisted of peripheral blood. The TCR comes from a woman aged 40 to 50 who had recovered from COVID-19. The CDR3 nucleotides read TGCGCCAGCAGCCAAGGTGGCAGGGATAACCAGCCCCAGCATTTT. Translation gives CASSQGGRDNQPQHF.